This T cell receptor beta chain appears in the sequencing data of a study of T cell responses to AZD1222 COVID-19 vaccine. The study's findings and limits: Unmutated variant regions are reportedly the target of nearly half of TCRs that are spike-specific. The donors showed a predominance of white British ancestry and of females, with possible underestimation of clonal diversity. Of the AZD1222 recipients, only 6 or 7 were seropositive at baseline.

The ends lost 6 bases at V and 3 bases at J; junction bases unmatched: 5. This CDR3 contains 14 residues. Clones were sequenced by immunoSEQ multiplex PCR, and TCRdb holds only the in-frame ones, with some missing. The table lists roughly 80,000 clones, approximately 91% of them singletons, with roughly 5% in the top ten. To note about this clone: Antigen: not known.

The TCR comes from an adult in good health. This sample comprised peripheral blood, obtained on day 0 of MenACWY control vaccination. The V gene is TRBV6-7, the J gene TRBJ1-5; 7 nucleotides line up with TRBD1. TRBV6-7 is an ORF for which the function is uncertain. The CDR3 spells CASRADRFNQPQHF. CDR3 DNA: TGTGCCAGCAGGGCGGACAGGTTCAATCAGCCCCAGCATTTT.